This section outlines one T cell receptor beta chain sequence together with its context. The sample comes from a study of blood T cell repertoires in COVID-19. Study as a whole: Italy, Spain and the United States were the sources of the convalescent and acute COVID-19 samples. T cells, B-cell-depleted T cells, or PBMCs supplied cDNA or gDNA.

This CDR3 contains 16 residues. In the source study's methods: Cell counts per sample came from amplifying reference gene primers. The table came from immunoSEQ multiplex PCR; TCRdb's copy has only in-frame clones and leaves some out. The V and J calls and clone size were taken over from that table, and D and trimming were inferred from the DNA. The repertoire includes 95,000 or so clones, less than 85% of them detected once, and about a quarter sits in the top ten. The source is a human donor in a cohort sampled during active COVID-19. Sequencing was performed on peripheral blood. The gene calls are TRBV21-1 and TRBJ1-5; the D call in the table, TRBD1, was not verified against the DNA. TRBV21-1 has pseudogene status. The CDR3 reads CASATTGICRNQPQHF. The DNA of the CDR3 is TGTGCCAGCGCAACCACAGGGATCTGTAGAAATCAGCCCCAGCATTTT.